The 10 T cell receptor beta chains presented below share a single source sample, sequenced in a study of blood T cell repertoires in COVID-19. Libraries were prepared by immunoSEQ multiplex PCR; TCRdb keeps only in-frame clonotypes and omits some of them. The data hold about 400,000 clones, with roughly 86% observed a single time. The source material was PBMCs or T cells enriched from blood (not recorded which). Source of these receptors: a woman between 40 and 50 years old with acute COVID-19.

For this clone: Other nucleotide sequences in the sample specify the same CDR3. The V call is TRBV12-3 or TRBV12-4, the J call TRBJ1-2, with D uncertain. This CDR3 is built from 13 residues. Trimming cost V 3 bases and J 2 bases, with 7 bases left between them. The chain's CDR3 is CASSLRGNYGYTF. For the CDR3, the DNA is TGTGCCAGCAGTTTGCGGGGAAACTATGGCTACACCTTC.

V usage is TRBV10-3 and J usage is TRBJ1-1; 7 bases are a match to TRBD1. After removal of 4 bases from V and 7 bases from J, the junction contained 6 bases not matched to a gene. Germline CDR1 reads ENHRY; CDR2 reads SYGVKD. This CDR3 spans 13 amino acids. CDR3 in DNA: TGTGCCATCAGTGGAGGGGGCTCGCTTGAAGCTTTCTTT. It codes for CAISGGGSLEAFF.

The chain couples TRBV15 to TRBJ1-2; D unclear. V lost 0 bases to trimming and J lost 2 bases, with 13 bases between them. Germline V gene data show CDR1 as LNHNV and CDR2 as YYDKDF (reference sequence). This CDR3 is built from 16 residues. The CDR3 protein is CATSRDLGEGNYGYTF. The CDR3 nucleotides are TGTGCCACCAGCAGAGATCTCGGGGAAGGGAACTATGGCTACACCTTC.

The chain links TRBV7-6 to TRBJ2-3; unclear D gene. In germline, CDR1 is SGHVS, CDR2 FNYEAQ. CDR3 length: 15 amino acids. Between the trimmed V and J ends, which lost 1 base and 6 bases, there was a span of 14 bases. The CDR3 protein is CASSLDPPESDTQYF. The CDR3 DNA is TGTGCCAGCAGCTTAGATCCCCCCGAGTCCGATACGCAGTATTTT.

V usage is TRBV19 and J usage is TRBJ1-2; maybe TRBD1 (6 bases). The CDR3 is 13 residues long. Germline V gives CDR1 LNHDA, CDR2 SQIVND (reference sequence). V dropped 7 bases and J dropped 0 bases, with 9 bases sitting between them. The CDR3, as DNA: TGTGCCAGTACTTGGACAGCTAACTATGGCTACACCTTC. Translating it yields CASTWTANYGYTF.

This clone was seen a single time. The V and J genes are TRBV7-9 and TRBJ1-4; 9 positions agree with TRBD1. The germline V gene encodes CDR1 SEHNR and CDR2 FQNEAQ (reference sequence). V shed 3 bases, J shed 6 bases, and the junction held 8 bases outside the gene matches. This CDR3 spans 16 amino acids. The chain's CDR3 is CASSFSQTGGHEKLFF. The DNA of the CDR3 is TGTGCCAGCAGCTTCTCTCAGACAGGGGGTCATGAAAAACTGTTTTTT.

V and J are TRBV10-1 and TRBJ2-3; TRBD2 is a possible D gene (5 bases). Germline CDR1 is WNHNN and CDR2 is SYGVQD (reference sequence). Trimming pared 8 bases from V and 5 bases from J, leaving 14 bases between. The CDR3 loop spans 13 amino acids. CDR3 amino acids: CASARTVQDTQYF. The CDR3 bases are TGCGCCAGCGCACGGACTGTTCAAGATACGCAGTATTTT.

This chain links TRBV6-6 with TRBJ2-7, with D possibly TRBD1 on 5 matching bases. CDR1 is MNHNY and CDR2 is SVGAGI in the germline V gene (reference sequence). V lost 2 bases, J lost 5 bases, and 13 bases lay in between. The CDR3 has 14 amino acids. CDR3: CASSYLDRGHEQYF. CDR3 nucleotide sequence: TGTGCCAGCAGTTACCTCGATAGGGGCCACGAGCAGTACTTC.

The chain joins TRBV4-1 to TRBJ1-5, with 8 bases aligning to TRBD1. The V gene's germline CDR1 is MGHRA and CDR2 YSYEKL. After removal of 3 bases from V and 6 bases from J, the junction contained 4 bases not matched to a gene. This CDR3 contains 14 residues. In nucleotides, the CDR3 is TGCGCCAGCAGCCAGACAGGGGAAGGTCAGCCCCAGCATTTT. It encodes CASSQTGEGQPQHF.

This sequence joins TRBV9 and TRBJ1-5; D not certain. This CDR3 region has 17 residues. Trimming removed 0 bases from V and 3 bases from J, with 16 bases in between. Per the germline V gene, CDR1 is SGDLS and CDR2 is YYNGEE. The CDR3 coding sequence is TGTGCCAGCAGCGTAGAGAAGTTAGGAGGTTCCAATCAGCCCCAGCATTTT. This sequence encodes CASSVEKLGGSNQPQHF.